Below are 3 T cell receptor beta chains sequenced from a single sample in a study of brain T cells in children with intractable seizures. The table came from immunoSEQ multiplex PCR; TCRdb's copy has only in-frame clones and leaves some out. The sample shows about 350,000 clones, 93% of them seen only once. Indicated time point: blood from clinic visit 5 months post-surgery; TSC patient then seizure free. The sample was peripheral blood, taken less than 6 months after surgery. Every receptor here comes from a boy under two years old with tuberous sclerosis and intractable seizures.

J is TRBJ1-6 and V is TRBV15, with D tentatively TRBD1 (6 bases). Germline values: CDR1 LNHNV, CDR2 YYDKDF (reference sequence). The V and J ends lost 1 base and 7 bases respectively, with 8 bases between them. The CDR3 has 14 amino acids. The CDR3 DNA reads as TGTGCCACCAGCAGAGGGACAGAGAATTCACCCCTCCACTTT. It specifies CATSRGTENSPLHF.

V and J are TRBV9 and TRBJ2-3; D may be TRBD2 (5 bases). The V gene lost 0 bases and the J gene lost 2 bases, with 10 bases spanning the gap. The CDR3 is 15 amino acids. Germline V gene sequence: CDR1 SGDLS, CDR2 YYNGEE. CDR3 amino acids: CASSVGGSVTDTQYF. The CDR3 DNA sequence: TGTGCCAGCAGCGTAGGAGGGTCGGTCACAGATACGCAGTATTTT.

This clone appeared a few times. The chain recombines TRBV9 with TRBJ1-1; D may be TRBD1 (5 bases). The CDR3 totals 14 residues. V shed 3 bases and J shed 4 bases, with 13 bases lying between them. Germline CDR1 is SGDLS and CDR2 is YYNGEE. In DNA, the CDR3 is TGTGCCAGCAGCGGCCTCTTGGGGGGCACTGAAGCTTTCTTT. Translated: CASSGLLGGTEAFF.